This T cell receptor (beta chain) was recovered during a study of blood T cell repertoires in COVID-19. For the study at large: There were acute and convalescent COVID-19 samples, and they came from the United States, Italy and Spain.

Assignments of participants to cohorts depended upon their own reported clinical history. Before being deemed recovered, Cohort 3 donors had two negative PCRs, clearance, or symptom resolution. The CDR3 sequence is 16 residues long. J lost 3 bases, V lost 2 bases, and 10 bases had no gene match. Germline CDR1 is SGHTS and CDR2 is YDEGEE. The protocol was immunoSEQ multiplex PCR, while the TCRdb copy is restricted to in-frame clones and leaves out a portion. The top ten clones hold roughly 4% of a sample with roughly 290,000 clones, 70% to 90% of them seen once. The clonotype comes from a woman in her 30s who had recovered from COVID-19. V is TRBV5-8 and J is TRBJ1-1; 7 bases agree with TRBD1. Sequencing was done on a sample of PBMCs or T cells enriched from blood (not recorded which). CDR3 region: CASSLILGTVDTEAFF. CDR3 DNA sequence: TGTGCCAGCAGCTTAATTCTCGGGACAGTGGACACTGAAGCTTTCTTT.